A single sample is the source of the 2 T cell receptor beta chains below, sequenced in a study of cytomegalovirus exposure and HLA in healthy donors. Both 60 Vbeta primers and 13 Jbeta primers went into the PCR. Repertoires were generated with immunoSEQ multiplex PCR, while TCRdb's copy carries only in-frame clones and drops some. The table lists 90,000 to 95,000 clones, 75% to 85% of them singletons, with roughly 2% in the top ten. Sequencing was carried out using PBMCs. The receptors come from a man between 18 and 29 years old in good health and CMV-seronegative.

This clone was seen just once. This sequence joins TRBV5-4 and TRBJ2-7, with D unresolved. Per germline, CDR1 SGHNT and CDR2 YYREEE (reference sequence). Trimming removed 0 bases at V and 3 bases at J, with 7 bases between. The CDR3 totals 13 residues. The CDR3 DNA reads as TGTGCCAGCAGCTTGGCCGGTTACTACGAGCAGTACTTC. It is translated as CASSLAGYYEQYF.

This chain joins TRBV11-2 and TRBJ1-2; 8 bases are a match to TRBD1. CDR3 size: 12 residues. V gave up 5 bases and J gave up 4 bases; unmatched junction bases: 0. Germline V gene sequence: CDR1 SGHAT, CDR2 FQNNGV. The CDR3 DNA reads TGTGCCAGCAGCGGGACAGGCTATGGCTACACCTTC. This translates into CASSGTGYGYTF.